Sequencing of this T cell receptor beta chain was carried out in a study of cytomegalovirus exposure and HLA in healthy donors. PCR employed 60 Vbeta and 13 Jbeta primers. Using immunoSEQ multiplex PCR, the repertoire was profiled, and TCRdb retains in-frame clones only, with some absent. The data hold 65,000 or so clones, with approximately 60% observed a single time. V dropped 7 bases and J dropped 7; count of bases not matched to a gene: 9. This CDR3 is built from 15 residues. CDR1 SGHRS and CDR2 YFSETQ come from the germline V gene. The source is a man aged 25 to 40 in good health and CMV-seronegative. The rearrangement links TRBV5-1 to TRBJ2-2; 11 nucleotides line up with TRBD1. Input material: PBMCs. The CDR3 sequence is CASHQPGQGDGELFF. The DNA of the CDR3 is TGCGCCAGCCATCAACCGGGACAGGGGGACGGGGAGCTGTTTTTT. Drawing the rest from reference TRBV5-1 and TRBJ2-2, the complete variable domain is KAGVTQTPRYLIKTRGQQVTLSCSPISGHRSVSWYQQTPGQGLQFLFEYFSETQRNKGNFPGRFSGRQFSNSRSEMNVSTLELGDSALYLCASHQPGQGDGELFFGEGSRLTVL.